This entry lists 7 T cell receptor beta chains sequenced from one sample in a study of cytomegalovirus exposure and HLA in healthy donors. PCR amplification relied on 60 Vbeta primers (plus 13 Jbeta primers). Repertoires were generated with immunoSEQ multiplex PCR, while TCRdb's copy carries only in-frame clones and drops some. The profile shows a few hundred thousand clones, nearly 95% of them singletons. Sequencing input: PBMCs. The receptor set was obtained from a girl aged 2-9 years in good health and CMV-seronegative.

This rearrangement joins TRBV27 to TRBJ2-3; a weak D match, TRBD2 (6 bases). V lost 6 bases to trimming and J lost 2 bases, with 15 bases between them. The CDR3 contains 15 residues. Germline assignment: CDR1 MNHEY and CDR2 SMNVEV (reference sequence). CDR3 in amino acids: CASSWEAGFTDTQYF. DNA for the CDR3: TGTGCCAGCAGCTGGGAGGCGGGGTTCACAGATACGCAGTATTTT.

Regarding this clone: One end of the junction varies from germline; a read error may be responsible. This sequence joins TRBV7-9 and TRBJ2-3; D possibly matches TRBD1 or TRBD2 (5 bases each). Germline CDR1 SEHNR, CDR2 FQNEAQ (reference sequence). The CDR3 contains 11 residues. CDR3 amino acids: CSSRESDTQYF. The CDR3, as DNA: TGTTCCAGCAGGGAGTCAGATACGCAGTATTTT. Variable domain in full (rest from reference TRBV7-9 and TRBJ2-3): DTGVSQNPRHKITKRGQNVTFRCDPISEHNRLYWYRQTLGQGPEFLTYFQNEAQLEKSRLLSDRFSAERPKGSFSTLEIQRTEQGDSAMYLCSSRESDTQYFGPGTRLTVL.

To note about this clone: Sequence at one end of the junction differs from germline and may be a read error. Other DNA sequences from this sample encode an identical CDR3 as well. The chain carries TRBV5-5 and TRBJ2-5, with 10 bases lining up with TRBD2. The CDR3 runs to 15 residues. Germline V lookup: CDR1 SGHKS, CDR2 YYEKEE (reference sequence). The CDR3 reads CASSLRLAGAETQYF. The CDR3 nucleotides are TGTGCCAGTAGCTTGAGGCTAGCGGGAGCGGAGACCCAGTACTTC. The full variable domain, with the rest looked up from reference TRBV5-5 and TRBJ2-5, is DAGVTQSPTHLIKTRGQQVTLRCSPISGHKSVSWYQQVLGQGPQFIFQYYEKEERGRGNFPDRFSARQFPNYSSELNVNALLLGDSALYLCASSLRLAGAETQYFGPGTRLLVL.

The chain uses TRBV5-4 and TRBJ2-7; TRBD1 matches 9 bases. CDR1 and CDR2 (germline): SGHNT, YYREEE (reference sequence). The ends lost 4 bases at V and 7 bases at J; junction bases unmatched: 15. This CDR3 is 16 amino acids long. The DNA for the CDR3 is TGTGCCAGCAGCGCTTGGGTGTTACAGGGGGCAGGGGAGCAGTACTTC. Its protein product is CASSAWVLQGAGEQYF.

This rearrangement joins TRBV10-3 to TRBJ1-1, with 8 nucleotides matching TRBD1. The J segment lost 9 bases and the V segment lost 7 bases, leaving 7 bases of the junction unmatched. From germline, CDR1 is ENHRY and CDR2 SYGVKD. This CDR3 contains 12 residues. The CDR3, as DNA: TGTGCCATCAACCGGGCAGGGGGCCAAGCTTTCTTT. It is translated as CAINRAGGQAFF.

V gene TRBV5-1 combines with J gene TRBJ2-2, with 7 bases that match TRBD2. Per germline, CDR1 SGHRS and CDR2 YFSETQ. The CDR3 is made up of 16 amino acids. V lost 0 bases and J lost 1; bases outside the gene matches: 3. CDR3 sequence reads: CASSLAASGNTGELFF. CDR3 DNA: TGCGCCAGCAGCTTGGCGGCTAGCGGGAACACCGGGGAGCTGTTTTTT.

The V and J genes are TRBV4-1 and TRBJ1-3; D ambiguous. There are 16 residues in the CDR3. V was cut by 0 bases and J by 4 bases, with 13 bases left in between. CDR1 is MGHRA and CDR2 is YSYEKL in the germline V gene. In nucleotides, the CDR3 is TGCGCCAGCAGCCAAGAAATCCGGGGAACCGGAAACACCATATATTTT. Translation gives CASSQEIRGTGNTIYF.